This T cell receptor beta chain emerged from a study of blood T cells in healthy people across ages. Alongside a J-beta primer mix, a sample-barcoded 5' primer served in a second PCR lasting about 6 to 12 cycles. TCRdb reprocessed the 5' RACE reads via MiXCR and lists one record per CDR3 protein. The sample carries approximately 780,000 distinct CDR3 sequences, roughly 24% recorded once. Germline loops: CDR1 SGHTA, CDR2 FQGNSA. The length of the CDR3 is 18 residues. Deletions cut 1 base from V and 2 bases from J, with 17 bases between. The data were also submitted as part of a second study, on T cells of mothers and their children.

The sequence derives from a boy between 10 and 17 years old in good health. Sequencing input: blood. The chain carries TRBV7-2 and TRBJ1-4, with D maybe TRBD1 (6 bases). In nucleotides, the CDR3 is TGTGCCAGCAGCTTAGAGGGGGGAACAGGAGGTACTAATGAAAAACTGTTTTTT. Its translation: CASSLEGGTGGTNEKLFF.